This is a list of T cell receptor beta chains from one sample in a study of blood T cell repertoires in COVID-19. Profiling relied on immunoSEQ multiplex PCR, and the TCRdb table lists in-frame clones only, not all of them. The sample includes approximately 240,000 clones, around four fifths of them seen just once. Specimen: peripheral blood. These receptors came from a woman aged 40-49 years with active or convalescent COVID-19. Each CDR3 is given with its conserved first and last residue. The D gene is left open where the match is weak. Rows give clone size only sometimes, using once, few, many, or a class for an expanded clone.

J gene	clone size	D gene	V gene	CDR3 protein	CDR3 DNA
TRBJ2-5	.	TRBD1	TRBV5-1	CASSSRDRWGTQYF	TGCGCCAGCAGCTCCCGGGACAGGTGGGGGACCCAGTACTTC
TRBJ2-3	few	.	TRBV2	CASSEAGLGADTQYF	TGTGCCAGCAGTGAAGCGGGATTGGGAGCAGATACGCAGTATTTT
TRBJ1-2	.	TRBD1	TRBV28	CASSTLGGTGGYGYTF	TGTGCCAGCAGTACTCTGGGAGGGACAGGGGGCTATGGCTACACCTTC
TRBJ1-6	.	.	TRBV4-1	CASSHERNRANSPLHF	TGCGCCAGCAGCCACGAGAGGAACAGGGCGAATTCACCCCTCCACTTT
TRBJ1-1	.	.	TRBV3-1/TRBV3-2	CASSQANTEAFF	TGTGCCAGCAGCCAGGCCAACACTGAAGCTTTCTTT
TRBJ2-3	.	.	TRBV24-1	CATSEQVLDTQYF	TGTGCCACCAGTGAACAAGTATTGGATACGCAGTATTTT
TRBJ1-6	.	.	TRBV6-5	CASSYYRNNSPLHF	TGTGCCAGCAGTTACTACAGGAATAATTCACCCCTCCACTTT
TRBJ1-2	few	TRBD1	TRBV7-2	CASSLAGTAYGYTF	TGTGCCAGCAGCTTAGCTGGGACAGCCTATGGCTACACCTTC
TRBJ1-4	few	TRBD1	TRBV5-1	CASSITGTGNEKLFF	TGCGCCAGCAGCATAACCGGGACAGGGAATGAAAAACTGTTTTTT
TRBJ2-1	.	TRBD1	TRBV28	CASSARDRYNEQFF	TGTGCCAGCAGTGCCCGGGACAGATACAATGAGCAGTTCTTC
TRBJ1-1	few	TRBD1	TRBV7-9	CASSDRDRTAFF	TGTGCCAGCAGCGACCGGGACAGGACAGCTTTCTTT
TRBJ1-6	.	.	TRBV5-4	CASGGRDGSPLHF	TGTGCCAGCGGGGGGAGGGACGGCTCACCCCTCCACTTT
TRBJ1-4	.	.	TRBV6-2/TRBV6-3	CASINSRGANEKLFF	TGTGCCAGCATTAACTCCCGGGGGGCTAATGAAAAACTGTTTTTT
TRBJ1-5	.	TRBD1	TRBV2	CASSEDRGLNQPQHF	TGTGCCAGCAGTGAGGACAGGGGGCTCAATCAGCCCCAGCATTTT
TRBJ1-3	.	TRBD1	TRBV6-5	CASSQGGLSGNTIYF	TGTGCCAGCAGTCAGGGGGGACTCTCTGGAAACACCATATATTTT
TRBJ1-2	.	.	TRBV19	CASSTVSRGIGYTF	TGTGCCAGTAGTACTGTTTCCAGGGGAATAGGCTACACCTTC
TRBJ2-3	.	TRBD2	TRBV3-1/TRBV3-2	CASSRTSGEDTQYF	TGTGCCAGCAGCCGGACTAGCGGGGAGGATACGCAGTATTTT
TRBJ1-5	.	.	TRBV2	CASSYGQFNQPQHF	TGTGCCAGCAGTTACGGACAGTTCAATCAGCCCCAGCATTTT
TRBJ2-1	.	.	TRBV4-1	CASSDKRGSSYNEQFF	TGCGCCAGCAGCGATAAAAGGGGAAGCTCCTACAATGAGCAGTTCTTC
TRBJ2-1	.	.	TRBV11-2	CASSLDPGYNEQFF	TGTGCCAGCAGCTTAGATCCCGGTTACAATGAGCAGTTCTTC
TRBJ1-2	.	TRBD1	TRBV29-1	CSVEVGQAYYGYTF	TGCAGCGTTGAAGTGGGACAGGCTTACTATGGCTACACCTTC
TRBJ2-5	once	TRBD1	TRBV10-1	CASSENLGQQETQYF	TGCGCCAGCAGTGAGAATTTGGGACAGCAAGAGACCCAGTACTTC
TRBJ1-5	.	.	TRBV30	CAWSVTSYSNQPQHF	TGTGCCTGGAGTGTGACAAGTTATAGCAATCAGCCCCAGCATTTT
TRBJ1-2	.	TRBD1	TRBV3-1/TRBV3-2	CASSHPGQVLPNYGYTF	TGTGCCAGCAGCCACCCGGGACAGGTCCTCCCTAACTATGGCTACACCTTC
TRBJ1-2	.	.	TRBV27	CASRKQGERAGYTF	TGTGCCAGCAGAAAACAAGGGGAAAGGGCTGGCTACACCTTC
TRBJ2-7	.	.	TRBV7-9	CASSLAGAGEQYF	TGTGCCAGCAGCTTAGCGGGGGCTGGGGAGCAGTACTTC
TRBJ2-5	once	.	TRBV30	CAWSLLDSPQETQYF	TGTGCCTGGAGCCTTCTCGATAGTCCCCAAGAGACCCAGTACTTC
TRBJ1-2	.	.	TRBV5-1	CASSLLTGPYGYTF	TGCGCCAGCAGCTTGCTTACAGGACCATATGGCTACACCTTC
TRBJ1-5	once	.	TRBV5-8	CASSPGGSNQPQHF	TGTGCCAGCAGCCCCGGGGGATCCAATCAGCCCCAGCATTTT
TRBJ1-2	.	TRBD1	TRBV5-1	CASSLAGQGGYGYTF	TGCGCCAGCAGCTTGGCCGGACAGGGCGGCTATGGCTACACCTTC
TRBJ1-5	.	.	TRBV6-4	CASRSGGIWGNQPQHF	TGTGCCAGCAGATCGGGGGGAATATGGGGCAATCAGCCCCAGCATTTT
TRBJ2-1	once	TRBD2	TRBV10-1	CASSLGTSGGQNEQFF	TGCGCCAGCAGCCTAGGGACTAGCGGGGGCCAGAATGAGCAGTTCTTC
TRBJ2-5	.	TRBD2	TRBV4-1	CASSQAAGGEETQYF	TGCGCCAGCAGCCAAGCGGCGGGGGGTGAAGAGACCCAGTACTTC
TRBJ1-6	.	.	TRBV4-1	CASSQVIGICSPLHF	TGCGCCAGCAGCCAAGTAATCGGTATTTGTTCACCCCTCCACTTT
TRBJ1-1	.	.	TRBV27	CASSSDSNTEAFF	TGTGCCAGCAGTTCGGACAGTAACACTGAAGCTTTCTTT
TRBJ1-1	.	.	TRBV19	CASSIGRQGSFEAFF	TGTGCCAGTAGTATAGGCAGGCAGGGTAGTTTCGAAGCTTTCTTT
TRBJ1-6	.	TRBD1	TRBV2	CASTRWDSRDGSPLHF	TGTGCCAGCACTCGTTGGGACAGCCGGGACGGGTCACCCCTCCACTTT
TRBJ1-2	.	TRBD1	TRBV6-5	CASNIAGGTMYGYTF	TGTGCCAGCAATATCGCAGGGGGCACGATGTATGGCTACACCTTC
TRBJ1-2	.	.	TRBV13	CASSLAFLGGRNYGYTF	TGTGCCAGCAGCTTAGCTTTTTTGGGGGGGCGTAACTATGGCTACACCTTC
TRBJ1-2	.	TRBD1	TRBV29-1	CSTVRDRDGYTF	TGCAGCACAGTCCGGGACAGGGACGGCTACACCTTC
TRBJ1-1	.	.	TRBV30	CAWSVRAALEAFF	TGTGCCTGGAGTGTGAGGGCAGCCCTCGAAGCTTTCTTT
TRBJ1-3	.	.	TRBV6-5	CAVHRSSGNTIYF	TGTGCCGTGCACAGGAGCTCTGGAAACACCATATATTTT
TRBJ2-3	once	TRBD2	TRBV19	CASSLRTSGGSTDTQYF	TGTGCCAGTAGCCTCAGGACTAGCGGGGGGTCCACAGATACGCAGTATTTT
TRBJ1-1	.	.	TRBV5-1	CASSLGGPTLGTEAFF	TGCGCCAGCAGCTTGGGGGGGCCCACGTTGGGGACTGAAGCTTTCTTT
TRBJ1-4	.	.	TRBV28	CASRRTLATNEKLFF	TGTGCCAGCAGGCGGACACTTGCAACTAATGAAAAACTGTTTTTT
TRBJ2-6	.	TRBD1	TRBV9	CASSPTGAGANVLTF	TGTGCCAGCAGTCCGACAGGGGCTGGGGCCAACGTCCTGACTTTC
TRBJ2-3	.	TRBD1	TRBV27	CASSSGGESDTQYF	TGTGCCAGCAGCTCAGGGGGAGAATCAGATACGCAGTATTTT
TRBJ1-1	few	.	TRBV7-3	CASSSHMNTEAFF	TGTGCCAGCAGCTCCCACATGAACACTGAAGCTTTCTTT
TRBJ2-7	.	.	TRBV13	CASSLASGMGNYEQYF	TGTGCCAGCAGCTTAGCGTCGGGGATGGGTAACTACGAGCAGTACTTC
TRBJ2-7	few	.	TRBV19	CASSSSGPTYEQYF	TGTGCCAGTAGTTCCAGCGGGCCGACCTACGAGCAGTACTTC
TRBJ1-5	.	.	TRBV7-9	CASSPGAPGGNQPQHF	TGTGCCAGCAGCCCCGGGGCACCCGGGGGTAATCAGCCCCAGCATTTT
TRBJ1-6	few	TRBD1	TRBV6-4	CASSADRETHSPLHF	TGTGCCAGCAGTGCGGACAGGGAAACCCATTCACCCCTCCACTTT
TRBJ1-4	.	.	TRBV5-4	CASSLGPGMNEKLFF	TGTGCCAGCAGCTTGGGGCCCGGGATGAATGAAAAACTGTTTTTT